This passage covers 8 T cell receptor beta chains from one sample sequenced in a study of technical replicates of blood from several donors. The protocol was immunoSEQ multiplex PCR, while the TCRdb copy is restricted to in-frame clones and leaves out a portion. The table has fewer than 100,000 clones, around 97% seen once. Sequencing input: T cells isolated from PBMCs. The receptors shown here come from a human donor in good health.

The chain couples TRBV19 to TRBJ1-4; maybe TRBD1 (6 bases). CDR1 is LNHDA, CDR2 SQIVND, per germline (reference sequence). Trimming pared 6 bases from V and 4 bases from J, leaving 9 bases between. The length of the CDR3 is 13 residues. CDR3 in amino acids: CASRGGNNEKLFF. CDR3 nucleotides: TGTGCCAGTAGAGGGGGTAATAATGAAAAACTGTTTTTT. The full variable domain, its missing parts supplied by reference TRBV19 and TRBJ1-4, is DGGITQSPKYLFRKEGQNVTLSCEQNLNHDAMYWYRQDPGQGLRLIYYSQIVNDFQKGDIAEGYSVSREKKESFPLTVTSAQKNPTAFYLCASRGGNNEKLFFGSGTQLSVL.

The CDR3 DNA follows: TGCAGCGTTGCTGTCAGTCCAGCGACCGATACGCAGTATTTT. This codes for CSVAVSPATDTQYF. The chain recombines TRBV29-1 with TRBJ2-3; D gene uncertain. Trimming removed 4 bases at V and 6 bases at J, with 17 bases between. This CDR3 contains 14 residues. Germline V lookup: CDR1 SQVTM, CDR2 ANQGSEA.

This clone appeared once. The gene calls are TRBV5-4 and TRBJ2-7; D not certain. The CDR3 runs to 14 residues. V was cut by 2 bases and J by 0 bases, with 9 bases left in between. CDR1 and CDR2 from the germline V gene are SGHNT and YYREEE (reference sequence). CDR3 DNA sequence: TGTGCCAGCAGCTTCGCGTCCTTCTCCTACGAGCAGTACTTC. Encoded protein: CASSFASFSYEQYF.

The chain joins TRBV27 to TRBJ2-7, with a tentative D call TRBD2 (6 bases). The V gene's germline CDR1 is MNHEY and CDR2 SMNVEV (reference sequence). Between the trimmed V and J ends, which lost 6 bases and 6 bases, there was a span of 12 bases. CDR3 length equals 12 residues. The CDR3 region is CASREGRFEQYF. The CDR3, as DNA: TGTGCCAGCAGGGAGGGGAGGTTCGAGCAGTACTTC.

This chain joins TRBV28 and TRBJ1-2; 9 nucleotides agree with TRBD1. The trim removed 5 bases at V and 8 bases at J, leaving 9 bases unmatched. Looked up from germline, CDR1 is MDHEN and CDR2 is SYDVKM. The CDR3 has 14 residues. The CDR3 nucleotides are TGTGCCAGCAGTCCCCTGGGACAGGGTATCGGCTACACCTTC. Translation: CASSPLGQGIGYTF.

The genes are TRBV28 and TRBJ2-3; D gene uncertain. CDR1 is MDHEN, CDR2 SYDVKM, per germline. The CDR3 contains 14 residues. Trimming stripped 2 bases from V and 2 bases from J, with 8 bases between. CDR3 loop: CASSLRPVTDTQYF. CDR3 DNA sequence: TGTGCCAGCAGTTTACGTCCCGTCACAGATACGCAGTATTTT.

The V call is TRBV11-1, the J call TRBJ2-1, with TRBD1 identical over 8 bases. The V segment lost 5 bases and the J segment 9 bases; nucleotides outside the gene matches: 12. The CDR3 totals 15 residues. CDR1 and CDR2 (germline): SGHAT, FQDESV (reference sequence). The DNA for the CDR3 is TGTGCCAGCAGCCCACCAGGGGGCCTAATGGGTGAGCAGTTCTTC. Amino acids: CASSPPGGLMGEQFF.

V usage is TRBV6-1 and J usage is TRBJ2-3, with TRBD1 as a possible D gene (5 bases). CDR1 and CDR2 (germline): MNHNS, SASEGT. The CDR3 totals 13 residues. V lost 4 bases, J lost 4 bases, and 9 bases lay in between. The CDR3 DNA reads as TGTGCCAGCAGTGGGGGCAGCCCAGATACGCAGTATTTT. Translation: CASSGGSPDTQYF.